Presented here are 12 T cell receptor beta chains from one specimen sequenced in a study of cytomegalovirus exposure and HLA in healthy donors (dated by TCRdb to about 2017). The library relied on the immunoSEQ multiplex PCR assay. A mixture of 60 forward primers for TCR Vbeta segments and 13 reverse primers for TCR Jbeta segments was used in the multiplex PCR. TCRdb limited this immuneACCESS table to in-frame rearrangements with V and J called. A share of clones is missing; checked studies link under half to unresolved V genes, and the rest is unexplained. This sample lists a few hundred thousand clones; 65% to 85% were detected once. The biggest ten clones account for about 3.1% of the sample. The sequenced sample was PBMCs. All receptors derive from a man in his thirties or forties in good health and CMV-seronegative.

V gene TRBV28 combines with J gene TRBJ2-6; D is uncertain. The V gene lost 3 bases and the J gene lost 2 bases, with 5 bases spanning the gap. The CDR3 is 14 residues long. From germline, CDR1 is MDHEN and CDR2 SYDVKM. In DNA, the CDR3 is TGTGCCAGCAGTTTCCCCGCTGGGGCCAACGTCCTGACTTTC. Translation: CASSFPAGANVLTF.

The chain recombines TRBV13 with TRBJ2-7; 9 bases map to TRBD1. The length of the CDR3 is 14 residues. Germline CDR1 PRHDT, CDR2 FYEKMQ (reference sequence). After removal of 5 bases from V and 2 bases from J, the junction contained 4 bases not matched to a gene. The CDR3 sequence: CASSKDRGAYEQYF. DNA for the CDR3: TGTGCCAGCAGCAAGGACAGGGGTGCCTACGAGCAGTACTTC.

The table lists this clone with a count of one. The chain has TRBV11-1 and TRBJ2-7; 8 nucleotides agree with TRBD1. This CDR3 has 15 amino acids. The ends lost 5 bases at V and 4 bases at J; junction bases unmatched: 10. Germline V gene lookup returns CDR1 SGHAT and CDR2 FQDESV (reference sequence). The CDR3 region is CASSLTDRGIYEQYF. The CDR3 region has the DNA TGTGCCAGCAGCCTAACAGACAGGGGAATTTACGAGCAGTACTTC.

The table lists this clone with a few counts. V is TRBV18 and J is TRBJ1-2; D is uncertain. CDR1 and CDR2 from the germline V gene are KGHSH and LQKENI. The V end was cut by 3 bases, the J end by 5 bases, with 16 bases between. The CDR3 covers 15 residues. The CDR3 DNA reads TGTGCCAGCTCACCTGACGTCACTACCTTGTATGGCTACACCTTC. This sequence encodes CASSPDVTTLYGYTF.

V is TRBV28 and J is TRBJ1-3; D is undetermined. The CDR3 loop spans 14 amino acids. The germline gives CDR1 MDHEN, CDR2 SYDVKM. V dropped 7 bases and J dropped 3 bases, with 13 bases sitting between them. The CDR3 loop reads CASTAAEIGNTIYF. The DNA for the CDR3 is TGTGCCAGCACCGCGGCGGAGATTGGAAACACCATATATTTT.

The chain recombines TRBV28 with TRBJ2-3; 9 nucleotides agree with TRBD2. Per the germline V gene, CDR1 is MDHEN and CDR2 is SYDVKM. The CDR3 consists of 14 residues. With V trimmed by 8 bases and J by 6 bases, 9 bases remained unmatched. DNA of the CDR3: TGTGCCAGCGTCACCGCGGGGGGGGCGGATACGCAGTATTTT. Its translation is CASVTAGGADTQYF.

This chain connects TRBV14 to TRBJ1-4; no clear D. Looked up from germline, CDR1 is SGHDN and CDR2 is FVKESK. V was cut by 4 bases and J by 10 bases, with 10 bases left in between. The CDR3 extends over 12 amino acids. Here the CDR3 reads CASSLETRKLFF. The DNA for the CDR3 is TGTGCCAGCAGCCTAGAGACTCGAAAACTGTTTTTT.

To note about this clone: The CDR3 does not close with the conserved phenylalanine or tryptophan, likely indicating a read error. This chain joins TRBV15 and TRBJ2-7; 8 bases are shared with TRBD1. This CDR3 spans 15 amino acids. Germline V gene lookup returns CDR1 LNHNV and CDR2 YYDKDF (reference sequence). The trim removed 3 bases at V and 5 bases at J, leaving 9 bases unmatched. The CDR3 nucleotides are TGTGCCACCAGCAGGACCCAAGCAGGGGGCGACGAGCAGTACCTC. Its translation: CATSRTQAGGDEQYL.

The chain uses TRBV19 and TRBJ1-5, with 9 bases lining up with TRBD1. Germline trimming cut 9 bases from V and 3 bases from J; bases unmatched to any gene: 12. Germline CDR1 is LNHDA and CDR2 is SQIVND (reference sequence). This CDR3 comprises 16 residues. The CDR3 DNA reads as TGTGCCAGGACCAACTCGGGGGACAGGGACAATCAGCCCCAGCATTTT. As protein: CARTNSGDRDNQPQHF.

This CDR3 reads CASSREPGGGVRSYNEQFF. CDR3 coding DNA: TGTGCCAGCAGCCGGGAGCCGGGCGGGGGGGTCCGCTCCTACAATGAGCAGTTCTTC. The genes are TRBV7-9 and TRBJ2-1; TRBD2 matches at 9 bases. Germline trimming cut 5 bases from V and 0 bases from J; bases unmatched to any gene: 14. This CDR3 contains 19 residues. In germline, CDR1 is SEHNR, CDR2 FQNEAQ (reference sequence).

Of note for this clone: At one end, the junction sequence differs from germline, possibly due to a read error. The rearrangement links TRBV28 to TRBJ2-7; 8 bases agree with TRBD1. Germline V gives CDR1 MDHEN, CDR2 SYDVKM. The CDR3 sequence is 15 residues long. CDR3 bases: TGTGCCAGCAGCCAGACAGGGGTAGGATTCTACGGGCAGTACTTC. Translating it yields CASSQTGVGFYGQYF. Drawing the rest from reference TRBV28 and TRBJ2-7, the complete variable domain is DVKVTQSSRYLVKRTGEKVFLECVQDMDHENMFWYRQDPGLGLRLIYFSYDVKMKEKGDIPEGYSVSREKKERFSLILESASTNQTSMYLCASSQTGVGFYGQYFGPGTRLTVT.

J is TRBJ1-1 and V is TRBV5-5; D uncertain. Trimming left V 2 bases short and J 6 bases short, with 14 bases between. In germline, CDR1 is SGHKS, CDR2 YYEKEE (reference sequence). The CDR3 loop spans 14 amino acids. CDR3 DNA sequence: TGTGCCAGCAGCTTTGAGGCATCAATTCCTGAAGCTTTCTTT. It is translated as CASSFEASIPEAFF.